What follows is one T cell receptor (beta chain) and its context. Its specificity is not known. Clones were read by immunoSEQ multiplex PCR, and TCRdb kept only the in-frame ones, dropping some. Of some 120,000 clones in the sample, 88% were seen once. This record belongs to a study of T cell responses to AZD1222 COVID-19 vaccine. Study-wide results and caveats: Donors in the cohort were predominantly white British and more often female, and clonal diversity was possibly underestimated. Dominant CD4 TCR responses targeted spike regions 160-218 and 743-854. Baseline seropositivity characterized only 5 or 6 AZD1222 recipients. None of the repertoires were sampled until the peak T cell response had passed.

V dropped 3 bases and J dropped 4 bases, with 13 bases sitting between them. Germline-derived CDR1 and CDR2 are SGHTA and FQGNSA. CDR3 size: 15 residues. Specimen: peripheral blood, collected on day 0 of AZD1222 vaccination. V is TRBV7-2 and J is TRBJ1-3; D may be TRBD1 (5 bases). This clonotype was obtained from an adult in good health. CDR3 sequence: CASSFGALTGNTIYF. CDR3 sequence (DNA): TGTGCCAGCAGCTTCGGGGCCCTCACCGGAAACACCATATATTTT.